This T cell receptor beta chain was sequenced in a study of T cell repertoires in cytomegalovirus infection. Findings and caveats of the study: The cumulative frequency of public TCR beta families identified carriers of CMV plus the relevant HLA.

This clonotype was counted only a few times. Its antigen is not identified. In TCRdb, the reads were re-called with MiXCR into one record per CDR3 protein. The data contain around 740,000 distinct CDR3 sequences, 35% of them seen just once; the ten biggest clones take up about 2.8%. Between the trimmed V and J ends, which lost 4 bases and 2 bases, there was a span of 8 bases. This CDR3 is built from 12 residues. Germline CDR1 DFQATT, CDR2 SNEGSKA (reference sequence). Sequenced: PBMCs. The sequence was collected from a human donor in good health (CMV status not recorded). Some clones in this sample may be carry-over from other donors' samples. The genes are TRBV20-1 and TRBJ2-5; D not resolved. The chain's CDR3 is CSAKHQQETQYF. As DNA, the CDR3 is TGCAGTGCTAAACACCAACAAGAGACCCAGTACTTC.